This is a list of T cell receptor beta chains from one sample in a study of CD8 T cells in Susac syndrome. From the immunoSEQ multiplex PCR reads, TCRdb called clonotypes with MiXCR, one entry per CDR3 protein. Here the sample spans 85,000 to 90,000 distinct CDR3 sequences, 85% to 95% being singletons. The specimen was CD8+ T cells from PBMCs. Every receptor here comes from a human donor in good health. The conserved cysteine and the conserved F or W are not part of the CDR3 here. Each record gives: V gene, J gene, CDR3 protein.

TRBV5-1	TRBJ1-2	ASTPEGYYGYT
TRBV3-1	TRBJ2-7	ASSQDREPPYEQY
TRBV6-5	TRBJ2-2	ASSYSSTVVLANTGELF
TRBV11-2	TRBJ2-7	ASSFGQASYEQY
TRBV4-2	TRBJ1-2	ASSQEGTGGYRYT
TRBV13	TRBJ2-2	ASSARQGRDTGELF
TRBV7-6	TRBJ2-6	ASSLGTVAGANVLT
TRBV21-1	TRBJ2-6	ASRRTGQDRSGANVLT
TRBV7-9	TRBJ2-4	ASSLAEGAKNIQY
TRBV28	TRBJ2-7	ASSLKGAGKEQY